The clone carrying this T cell receptor (beta chain) showed up many times. Trimming removed 5 bases at V and 0 bases at J, with 13 bases between. Germline V lookup: CDR1 SGHTA, CDR2 FQGNSA. There are 16 residues in the CDR3. This sample was included in a study of T cells after yellow fever vaccination. TCRdb re-analysed the 5' RACE reads in MiXCR, keeping a single row per CDR3 protein. The table includes about 26,000 distinct CDR3 sequences, roughly 4.5% detected once. The input for sequencing was PBMCs, either bulk or a sorted T-cell subset (CD4+, CD8+, memory, or dextramer-sorted; not recorded which), taken on the day of the yellow fever booster vaccination. This receptor was taken from a man between 18 and 35 years old who received the YFV17D yellow fever vaccine. The chain uses TRBV7-2 and TRBJ2-2; D might be TRBD2 (6 bases). CDR3 coding DNA: TGTGCCAGCAGCCCCATGGGGGGATCGAACACCGGGGAGCTGTTTTTT. Amino acids: CASSPMGGSNTGELFF.